This note documents a single T cell receptor (beta chain) sequence. This entry comes from a study of Ad26.COV2.S vaccination and SARS-CoV-2 variants. Profiling relied on immunoSEQ multiplex PCR, and the TCRdb table lists in-frame clones only, not all of them. The repertoire includes about 240,000 clones, approximately 90% of them detected once, and around 10% sits in the top ten. J was trimmed by 4 bases and V by 2 bases; bases with no gene match: 10. CDR3 length: 15 amino acids. In germline, CDR1 is GTSNPN, CDR2 SVGIG (reference sequence). The treatment is: roughly 18 received Ad26.COV2.S at low or high dose, single or two shots; several received placebo; per-sample allocation not given. The investigators took samples on day 63 after the first vaccine or placebo injection.

The sample consisted of peripheral blood, taken in a trial of Ad26.COV2.S vaccine versus placebo. The chain employs TRBV30 and TRBJ1-2; 7 bases are shared with TRBD1. This clonotype originated in a person aged 18-60 years who received the Ad26.COV2.S COVID-19 vaccine or a placebo. The CDR3 sequence: CAWSLTGTDPYGYTF. The CDR3 DNA reads TGTGCCTGGAGTCTCACCGGGACAGACCCCTATGGCTACACCTTC.